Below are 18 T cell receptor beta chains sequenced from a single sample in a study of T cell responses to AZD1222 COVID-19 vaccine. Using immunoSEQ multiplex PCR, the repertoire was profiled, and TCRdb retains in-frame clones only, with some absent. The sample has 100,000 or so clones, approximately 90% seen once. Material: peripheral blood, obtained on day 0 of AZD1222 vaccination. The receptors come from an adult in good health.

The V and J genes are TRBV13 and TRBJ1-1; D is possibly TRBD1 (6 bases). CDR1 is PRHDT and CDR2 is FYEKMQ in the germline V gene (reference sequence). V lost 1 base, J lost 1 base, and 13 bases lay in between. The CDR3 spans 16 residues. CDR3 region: CASSLEGGVGNTEAFF. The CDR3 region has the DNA TGTGCCAGCAGCTTAGAGGGGGGCGTCGGGAACACTGAAGCTTTCTTT.

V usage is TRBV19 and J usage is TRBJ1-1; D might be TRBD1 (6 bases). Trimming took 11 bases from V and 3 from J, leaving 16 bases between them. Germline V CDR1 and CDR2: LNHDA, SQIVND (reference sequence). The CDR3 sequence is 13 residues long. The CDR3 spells CAGKGVTDTEAFF. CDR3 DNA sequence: TGTGCCGGGAAGGGGGTAACGGACACTGAAGCTTTCTTT.

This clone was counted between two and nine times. The CDR3 DNA is TGTGCCAGCAGTGCACTAGCGTTAGAGCAGTACTTC. Protein product: CASSALALEQYF. V is TRBV2 and J is TRBJ2-7; 7 bases match TRBD2. The CDR3 has 12 amino acids. With 4 bases clipped from V and 7 bases from J, the junction kept 4 bases outside the gene matches. Germline loops: CDR1 SNHLY, CDR2 FYNNEI.

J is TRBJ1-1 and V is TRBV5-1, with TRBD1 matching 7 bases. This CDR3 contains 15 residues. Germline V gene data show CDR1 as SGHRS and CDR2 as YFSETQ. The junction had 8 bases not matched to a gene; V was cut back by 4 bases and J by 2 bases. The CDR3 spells CASSPRGTANTEAFF. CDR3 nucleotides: TGCGCCAGCAGCCCGCGCGGGACAGCAAACACTGAAGCTTTCTTT.

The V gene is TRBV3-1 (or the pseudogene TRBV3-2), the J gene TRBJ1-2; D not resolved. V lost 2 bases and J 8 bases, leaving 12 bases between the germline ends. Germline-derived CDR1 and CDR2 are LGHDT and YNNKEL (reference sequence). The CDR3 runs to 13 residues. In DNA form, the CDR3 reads TGTGCCAGCAGCCAAAACACCGCGGGGGGCTACACCTTC. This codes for CASSQNTAGGYTF.

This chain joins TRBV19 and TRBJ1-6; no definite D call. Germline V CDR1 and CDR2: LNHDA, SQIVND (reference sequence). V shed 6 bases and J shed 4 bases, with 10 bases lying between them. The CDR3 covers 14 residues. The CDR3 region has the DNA TGTGCCAGTAGACCGGGAGTGTATAATTCACCCCTCCACTTT. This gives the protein CASRPGVYNSPLHF.

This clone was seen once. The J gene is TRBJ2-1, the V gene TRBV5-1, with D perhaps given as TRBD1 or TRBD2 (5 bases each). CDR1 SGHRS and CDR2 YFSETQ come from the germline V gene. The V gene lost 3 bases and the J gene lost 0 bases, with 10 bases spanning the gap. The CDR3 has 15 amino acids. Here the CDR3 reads CASSSNGASYNEQFF. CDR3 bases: TGCGCCAGCAGCTCGAACGGGGCCTCCTACAATGAGCAGTTCTTC.

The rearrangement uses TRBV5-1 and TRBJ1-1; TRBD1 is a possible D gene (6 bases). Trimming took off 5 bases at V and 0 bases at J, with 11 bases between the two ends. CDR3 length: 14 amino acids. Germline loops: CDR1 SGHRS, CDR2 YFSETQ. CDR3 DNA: TGCGCCAGCAGGGAGGGACACATGAACACTGAAGCTTTCTTT. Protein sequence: CASREGHMNTEAFF. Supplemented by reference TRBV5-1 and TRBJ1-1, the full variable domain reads KAGVTQTPRYLIKTRGQQVTLSCSPISGHRSVSWYQQTPGQGLQFLFEYFSETQRNKGNFPGRFSGRQFSNSRSEMNVSTLELGDSALYLCASREGHMNTEAFFGQGTRLTVV.

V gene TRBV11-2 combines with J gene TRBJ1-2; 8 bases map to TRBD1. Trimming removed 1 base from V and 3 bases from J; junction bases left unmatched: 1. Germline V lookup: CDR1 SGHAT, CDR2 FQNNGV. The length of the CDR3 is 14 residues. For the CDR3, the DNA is TGTGCCAGCAGCTTAGCAGGGGGCGACTATGGCTACACCTTC. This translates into CASSLAGGDYGYTF.

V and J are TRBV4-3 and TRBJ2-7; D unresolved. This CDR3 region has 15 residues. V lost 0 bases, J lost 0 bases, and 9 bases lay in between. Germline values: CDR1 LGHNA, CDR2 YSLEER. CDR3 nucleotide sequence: TGCGCCAGCAGCCAAGATCGAATTAGCTCCTACGAGCAGTACTTC. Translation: CASSQDRISSYEQYF.

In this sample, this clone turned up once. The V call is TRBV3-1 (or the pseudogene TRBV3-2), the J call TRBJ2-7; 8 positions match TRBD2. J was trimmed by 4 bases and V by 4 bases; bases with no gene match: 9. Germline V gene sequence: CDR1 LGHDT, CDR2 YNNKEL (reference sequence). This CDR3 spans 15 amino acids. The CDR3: CASSPLVAGLYEQYF. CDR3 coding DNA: TGTGCCAGCAGCCCCCTGGTAGCGGGGCTATACGAGCAGTACTTC.

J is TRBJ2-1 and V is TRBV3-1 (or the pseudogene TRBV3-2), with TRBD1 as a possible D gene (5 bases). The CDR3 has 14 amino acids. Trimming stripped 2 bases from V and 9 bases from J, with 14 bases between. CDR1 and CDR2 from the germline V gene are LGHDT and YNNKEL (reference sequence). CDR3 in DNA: TGTGCCAGCAGCCAACAGGGTGTAATAGGTGAGCAGTTCTTC. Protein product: CASSQQGVIGEQFF.

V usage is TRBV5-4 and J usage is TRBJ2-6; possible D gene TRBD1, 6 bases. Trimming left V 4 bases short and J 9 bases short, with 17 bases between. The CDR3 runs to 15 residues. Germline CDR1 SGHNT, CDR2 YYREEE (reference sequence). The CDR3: CASSPRTVGNNVLTF. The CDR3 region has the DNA TGTGCCAGCAGCCCCCGGACAGTGGGCAACAACGTCCTGACTTTC.

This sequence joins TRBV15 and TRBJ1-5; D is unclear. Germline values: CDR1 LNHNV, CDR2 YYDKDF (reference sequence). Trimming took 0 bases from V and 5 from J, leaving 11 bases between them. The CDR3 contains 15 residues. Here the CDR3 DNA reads TGTGCCACCAGCAGAGATCGGGGAGAGCATCAGCCCCAGCATTTT. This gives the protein CATSRDRGEHQPQHF.

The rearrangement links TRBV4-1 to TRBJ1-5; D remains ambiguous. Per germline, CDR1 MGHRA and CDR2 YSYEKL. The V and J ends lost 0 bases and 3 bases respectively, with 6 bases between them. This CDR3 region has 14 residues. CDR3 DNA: TGCGCCAGCAGCCAAGACGGCTACAATCAGCCCCAGCATTTT. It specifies CASSQDGYNQPQHF.

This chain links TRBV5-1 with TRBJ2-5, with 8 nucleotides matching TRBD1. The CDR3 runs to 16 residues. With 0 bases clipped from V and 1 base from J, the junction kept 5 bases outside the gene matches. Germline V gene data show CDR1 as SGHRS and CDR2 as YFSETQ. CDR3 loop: CASSLASDRAQETQYF. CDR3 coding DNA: TGCGCCAGCAGCTTGGCCTCGGACAGGGCCCAAGAGACCCAGTACTTC.

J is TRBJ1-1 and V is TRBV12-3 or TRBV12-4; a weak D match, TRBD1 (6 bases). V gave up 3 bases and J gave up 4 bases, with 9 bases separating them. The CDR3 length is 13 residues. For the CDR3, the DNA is TGTGCCAGCAGTTTTCAGGGGAGCACTGAAGCTTTCTTT. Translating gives CASSFQGSTEAFF.

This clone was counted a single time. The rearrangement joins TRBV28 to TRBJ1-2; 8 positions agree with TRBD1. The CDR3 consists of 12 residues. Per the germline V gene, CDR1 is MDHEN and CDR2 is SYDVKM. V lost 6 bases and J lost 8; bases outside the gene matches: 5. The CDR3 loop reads CASSGTGHGYTF. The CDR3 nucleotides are TGTGCCAGCAGCGGGACAGGACACGGCTACACCTTC.